The next 9 T cell receptor beta chains were all read from a single sample in a study of shared clonotypes between healthy human individuals. Profiling relied on immunoSEQ multiplex PCR, and the TCRdb table lists in-frame clones only, not all of them. The sample holds just over 2,000,000 clones, 90% to 95% seen once. The specimen was naive CD4+ T cells sorted from blood. Subset described: CD45RA+ positively selected. The receptors shown here come from a man between 18 and 29 years old in good health.

The V call is TRBV2, the J call TRBJ2-7; tentative D call: TRBD1 (5 bases). The CDR3 sequence is 15 residues long. Trimming cost V 2 bases and J 2 bases, with 13 bases left between them. CDR1 SNHLY and CDR2 FYNNEI come from the germline V gene. CDR3 residues: CASSETAGITYEQYF. The CDR3 nucleotides are TGTGCCAGCAGTGAAACGGCAGGGATAACCTACGAGCAGTACTTC.

This chain links TRBV10-3 with TRBJ1-6, with 8 bases that match TRBD1. Germline V gene sequence: CDR1 ENHRY, CDR2 SYGVKD. The ends lost 2 bases at V and 6 bases at J; junction bases unmatched: 6. The CDR3 has 16 amino acids. The CDR3 spells CAISEVQGDSNSPLHF. The CDR3 DNA reads as TGTGCCATCAGTGAGGTACAGGGGGATAGTAATTCACCCCTCCACTTT.

The chain couples TRBV5-4 to TRBJ1-1, with TRBD1 matching over 7 bases. The germline V gene has CDR1 SGHNT and CDR2 YYREEE (reference sequence). The V segment lost 4 bases and the J segment 0 bases; nucleotides outside the gene matches: 3. The CDR3 loop spans 14 amino acids. The CDR3 is CASSVGQMNTEAFF. CDR3 DNA: TGTGCCAGCAGCGTGGGACAGATGAACACTGAAGCTTTCTTT.

A word on this clone: This may come from a read error, since a much larger clone is one base off. The rearrangement links TRBV6-6 to TRBJ2-7; 12 positions match TRBD1. The V gene end was trimmed by 4 bases and the J gene end by 3 bases; junction bases not matched to a gene: 4. Germline V gene data show CDR1 as MNHNY and CDR2 as SVGAGI (reference sequence). CDR3 size: 15 residues. CDR3 sequence: CASSSGTGGIYEQYF. For the CDR3, the DNA is TGTGCCAGCAGTTCCGGGACAGGGGGCATCTACGAGCAGTACTTC.

CDR3 nucleotides: TGTGCCAGCAGTGAGGGTTATTCCTACGAGCAGTACTTC. Its translation: CASSEGYSYEQYF. The J gene is TRBJ2-7, the V gene TRBV6-1, with D unclear. The CDR3 sequence is 13 residues long. V was clipped by 3 bases and J by 1 base, with 7 bases between them. Germline CDR1 is MNHNS and CDR2 is SASEGT.

This chain uses TRBV2 with TRBJ1-1; tentative D call: TRBD1 (6 bases). The CDR3 is 14 amino acids. V dropped 8 bases and J dropped 2 bases, with 15 bases sitting between them. The germline CDR1 and CDR2 sequences are SNHLY and FYNNEI. In nucleotides, the CDR3 is TGTGCCAGCTTTCGGGCAGGGGATAACACTGAAGCTTTCTTT. The encoded protein is CASFRAGDNTEAFF.

The chain uses TRBV5-1 and TRBJ2-7, with 9 bases fitting TRBD1. Germline assignment: CDR1 SGHRS and CDR2 YFSETQ. With 5 bases clipped from V and 6 bases from J, the junction kept 9 bases outside the gene matches. The CDR3 is 14 residues long. CDR3 in amino acids: CASSYNRGLGEQYF. The CDR3 nucleotides read TGCGCCAGCAGTTATAACAGGGGGCTGGGCGAGCAGTACTTC.

This chain links TRBV2 with TRBJ1-1, with 9 bases matching TRBD1. The CDR3 covers 15 residues. CDR1 is SNHLY, CDR2 FYNNEI, per germline. V was pared by 6 bases and J by 5 bases, with 10 bases of the junction left unmatched. Here the CDR3 reads CASRETDRGWTEAFF. Written as DNA, the CDR3 is TGTGCCAGCAGAGAGACTGACAGGGGGTGGACTGAAGCTTTCTTT.

The CDR3 region has the DNA TGTGCCAGCAGTGATAACGTGGGGCCGGCGCATGGCTACACCTTC. Encoded protein: CASSDNVGPAHGYTF. This sequence joins TRBV6-1 and TRBJ1-2; a weak D match, TRBD1 (5 bases). There are 15 residues in the CDR3. V was trimmed by 3 bases and J by 6 bases, leaving 17 bases between them. Looked up from germline, CDR1 is MNHNS and CDR2 is SASEGT.